Listed below are T cell receptor beta chains from one sample, sequenced in a study of CD8+ T cells in alopecia areata. Using immunoSEQ multiplex PCR, the repertoire was profiled, and TCRdb retains in-frame clones only, with some absent. The table includes about 200,000 clones, 55% to 70% detected once. Material: CD4+ T cells sorted from blood, obtained at week 24, from a patient treated with tofacitinib. Source of these receptors: a human donor with alopecia areata. The CDR3 runs from the conserved cysteine through the conserved F or W. Each record gives: clone size, D gene, J gene, V gene, CDR3 DNA, CDR3 protein. A D gene is named only where the DNA matches it firmly. Size is stated for part of the rows, as once, few or many counts, or as a class when the clone is expanded.

few,-,TRBJ2-2,TRBV13,TGTGCCAGCAGCCCCGGACAGCGCACCGGGGAGCTGTTTTTT,CASSPGQRTGELFF
-,TRBD1,TRBJ2-2,TRBV7-2,TGTGCCAGCAGCTTACGGACAGGGGGTGCCACCGGGGAGCTGTTTTTT,CASSLRTGGATGELFF
-,-,TRBJ1-2,TRBV27,TGTGCCAGCAGTTTCGAGGGACCGGGTAGCTATGGCTACACCTTC,CASSFEGPGSYGYTF
-,-,TRBJ2-5,TRBV5-1,TGCGCCAGCAGCTTGGAACGCCGGTCCTCGAAAGGATCCGGTCAAGAGACCCAGTACTTC,CASSLERRSSKGSGQETQYF
-,TRBD2,TRBJ2-1,TRBV9,TGTGCCAGCAGCGTGAGTACGAACTATCGCGGGGAGGGAAATGAGCAGTTCTTC,CASSVSTNYRGEGNEQFF
-,-,TRBJ2-7,TRBV7-2,TGTGCCAGCAGCCGGGCGAGCTCCTACGAGCAGTACTTC,CASSRASSYEQYF
-,-,TRBJ2-7,TRBV18,TGTGCCAGCTCACCACCCAGCTCCTACGAGCAGTACTTC,CASSPPSSYEQYF
-,TRBD1,TRBJ1-2,TRBV29-1,TGCAGCGTTGGTGGTATGCCCCGACAGGGGGGAGATGGCTACACCTTC,CSVGGMPRQGGDGYTF
-,-,TRBJ1-4,TRBV30,TGTGCCTGGAGTGGTAGGGTTGAGAATGAAAAACTGTTTTTT,CAWSGRVENEKLFF
few,TRBD1,TRBJ1-2,TRBV5-6,TGTGCCAGCAGCCGGACAGGGTACGGCTACACCTTC,CASSRTGYGYTF
once,-,TRBJ2-7,TRBV15,TGTGCCACCAGCGTCGGGACCGCCAGCTCCTACGAGCAGTACTTC,CATSVGTASSYEQYF
once,-,TRBJ2-7,TRBV7-2,TGTGCCAGCAGCTTAAGCGGAGGGATATTCGGGGAGCAGTACTTC,CASSLSGGIFGEQYF
few,TRBD1,TRBJ1-2,TRBV29-1,TGCAGCGTCCCACAGGGGAACTATGGCTACACCTTC,CSVPQGNYGYTF
-,-,TRBJ2-1,TRBV30,TGTGCCTGGAGTACTCGCGCCCTGAGCTCCTACAATGAGCAGTTCTTC,CAWSTRALSSYNEQFF
once,-,TRBJ2-7,TRBV7-9,TGTGCCAGCAGCTCGGGCCAGCTGGGCGAGCAGTACTTC,CASSSGQLGEQYF
few,TRBD2,TRBJ2-1,TRBV7-6,TGTGCCAGCAGCTTAGAGAGCGGGGGGGCATATGAGCAGTTCTTC,CASSLESGGAYEQFF
-,TRBD2,TRBJ2-1,TRBV10-3,TGTGCCATCACCAGTACCGGGACTAGCGGGATCAATGAGCAGTTCTTC,CAITSTGTSGINEQFF
few,TRBD1,TRBJ1-2,TRBV30,TGTGCCTGCGGGACAGCGCTAGGGGGCTACACCTTC,CACGTALGGYTF
-,-,TRBJ1-2,TRBV5-1,TGCGCCAGCAGCTCCGACTGGACGGGGGTCTATGGCTACACCTTC,CASSSDWTGVYGYTF
-,TRBD2,TRBJ2-3,TRBV4-3,TGCGCCAGCAGCCAGAGGACTAGCACGGGCACAGATACGCAGTATTTT,CASSQRTSTGTDTQYF
-,-,TRBJ1-2,TRBV18,TGTGCCAGCTCACCGAACACAGGCGGGGGAGCTGGCTACACCTTC,CASSPNTGGGAGYTF
-,-,TRBJ1-6,TRBV7-2,TGTGCCAGCAGCTTAGATTCACCCCTCCACTTT,CASSLDSPLHF
-,TRBD1,TRBJ1-5,TRBV23-1,TGCGCCAGCAGTCAATTTATTGGTTTCAGGGGGCAGCCCCAGCATTTT,CASSQFIGFRGQPQHF
-,-,TRBJ1-5,TRBV7-9,TGTGCCAGCAGCTTAGCCAATCAGCCCCAGCATTTT,CASSLANQPQHF
few,TRBD1,TRBJ1-1,TRBV30,TGTGCCTGGAGCGCGGACAGGGGTTTCTCTGAAGCTTTCTTT,CAWSADRGFSEAFF
-,TRBD2,TRBJ2-5,TRBV7-9,TGTGCCAGCAGCTTGGCGGGGGGCCGGCAAGAGACCCAGTACTTC,CASSLAGGRQETQYF
few,TRBD1,TRBJ2-7,TRBV29-1,TGCAGCGTTGCGAGCCGGGACAGGGGCCACGAGCAGTACTTC,CSVASRDRGHEQYF
-,-,TRBJ1-1,TRBV2,TGTGCCAGAGGGGGGGCCACCTGGCGGAACACTGAAGCTTTCTTT,CARGGATWRNTEAFF
-,-,TRBJ1-1,TRBV20-1,TGCAGTGCAGGCGCTGAAGCTTTCTTT,CSAGAEAFF
few,-,TRBJ1-1,TRBV2,TGTGCCAGCACCGAAGAGGGAGGCACTGAAGCTTTCTTT,CASTEEGGTEAFF
-,-,TRBJ2-5,TRBV5-1,TGCGCCAGCAGCTGGGCAGGAACTCAACAAGAGACCCAGTACTTC,CASSWAGTQQETQYF
few,TRBD1,TRBJ1-2,TRBV28,TGTGCCAGCACCCTAACCGGGACAGGGATTGGCTACACCTTC,CASTLTGTGIGYTF
-,TRBD1,TRBJ2-5,TRBV15,TGTGCCACCAGCAGACAGGGGGGACAGGAAGGGGAGACCCAGTACTTC,CATSRQGGQEGETQYF
-,TRBD1,TRBJ1-4,TRBV4-1,TGCGCCAGCAGCCGAGGGACAGCTAATGAAAAACTGTTTTTT,CASSRGTANEKLFF
-,-,TRBJ2-7,TRBV20-1,TGCAGTGCTAGTGCCGGCTACGAGCAGTACTTC,CSASAGYEQYF
-,TRBD2,TRBJ2-1,TRBV29-1,TGCAGCGTTGAGTCGGTAGCGGGGGGCCACTATGAGCAGTTCTTC,CSVESVAGGHYEQFF
few,-,TRBJ1-1,TRBV5-1,TGCGCCAGCAGCTTGGATGGCACACGGATGAACACTGAAGCTTTCTTT,CASSLDGTRMNTEAFF
-,-,TRBJ1-2,TRBV5-1,TGCGCCAGCAGCTTCACAGTCGACAACTATGGCTACACCTTC,CASSFTVDNYGYTF
-,-,TRBJ2-5,TRBV2,TGTGCCAGCAGTGCGAACCAAGAGACCCAGTACTTC,CASSANQETQYF
-,-,TRBJ2-7,TRBV4-1,TGCGCCAGCAGCCAAGATCGAGTCAGCTCCTACGAGCAGTACTTC,CASSQDRVSSYEQYF
-,TRBD1,TRBJ1-2,TRBV14,TGTGCCAGCAGCCAAGATCTGAGACAGGGCTATGGCTACACCTTC,CASSQDLRQGYGYTF
-,-,TRBJ1-2,TRBV18,TGTGCCAGCTCAAGCGATAGGACGGATGGCTACACCTTC,CASSSDRTDGYTF
-,-,TRBJ1-1,TRBV5-4,TGTGCCAGCAGCAAGAGGAGGGCCGCGGACACTGAAGCTTTCTTT,CASSKRRAADTEAFF
few,-,TRBJ1-5,TRBV18,TGTGCCAGCTCACCAGCAGGTGAGCCCCAGCATTTT,CASSPAGEPQHF
-,-,TRBJ2-6,TRBV5-1,TGCGCCTCAGGGGTAGGTAACGGGGCCAACGTCCTGACTTTC,CASGVGNGANVLTF
-,-,TRBJ2-5,TRBV6-5,TGTGCCACTAACTCCGTAGAGACCCAGTACTTC,CATNSVETQYF
-,TRBD1,TRBJ1-1,TRBV5-6,TGTGCCAGCAGCTTGAGGTGGGGACAGCTAATGAACACTGAAGCTTTCTTT,CASSLRWGQLMNTEAFF
few,-,TRBJ1-1,TRBV29-1,TGCAGCGTAGGAAACCAGGGCACTGAAGCTTTCTTT,CSVGNQGTEAFF
-,TRBD1,TRBJ2-7,TRBV7-8,TGTGCCAGCAGCTTGACAGGGTTCTACGAGCAGTACTTC,CASSLTGFYEQYF
-,-,TRBJ2-1,TRBV7-9,TGTGCCAGCAGCTTGGACAGCTACAATGAGCAGTTCTTC,CASSLDSYNEQFF
few,TRBD1,TRBJ2-5,TRBV29-1,TGCAGCGTTGAGAGGCCCGGAGGCAGGGGGTCCCAAGAGACCCAGTACTTC,CSVERPGGRGSQETQYF
-,-,TRBJ2-3,TRBV18,TGTGCCAGCTCACCACCGGACCGAGATACGCAGTATTTT,CASSPPDRDTQYF
-,-,TRBJ1-2,TRBV9,TGTGCCAGCAGCGTAGACCAGTCTGTCCATGGCTACACCTTC,CASSVDQSVHGYTF
-,-,TRBJ1-2,TRBV2,TGTGCCAGCAGGGAGCTAGGCTATGGCTACACCTTC,CASRELGYGYTF
-,-,TRBJ2-4,TRBV6-6,TGTGCCAGCGGGGGGGGCCAGATACTAGCCAAAAACATTCAGTACTTC,CASGGGQILAKNIQYF
-,-,TRBJ2-6,TRBV30,TGTGCCTGGAGTGTAACTGGGGCCAACGTCCTGACTTTC,CAWSVTGANVLTF
-,TRBD1,TRBJ2-3,TRBV29-1,TGCAGCGTCGGGACAGGGGTTGAAGATACGCAGTATTTT,CSVGTGVEDTQYF